The source of this TCR beta chain is a study of beta chain features in type 1 diabetes. Regarding the study as a whole: Type 1 diabetes patients had TCRB CDR3s that were shorter (moderately but significantly so) in all four CD4+ subsets.

CDR3 length: 13 residues. The germline V gene has CDR1 SQVTM and CDR2 ANQGSEA. V lost 8 bases to trimming and J lost 4 bases, with 15 bases between them. This clone has a handful of counts. Antigen unknown. The study reverse transcribed the entire isolated RNA, so it sequenced expressed TCRB transcripts. The method was immunoSEQ multiplex PCR; TCRdb's version includes in-frame clones alone and lacks a portion of them. The sample contains 600,000 to 700,000 clones, 9.5% to 15% of which appear only once. Sort purity for all populations was recorded as exceeding 98%. This sequence joins TRBV29-1 and TRBJ1-3, with D unresolved. Sequencing was carried out using naive CD4+ T cells from blood. The clonotype originates from a man under 40 with type 1 diabetes. The CDR3 bases are TGCAGCCACGGTTATTCGGGGGGAAACACCATATATTTT. It encodes CSHGYSGGNTIYF.